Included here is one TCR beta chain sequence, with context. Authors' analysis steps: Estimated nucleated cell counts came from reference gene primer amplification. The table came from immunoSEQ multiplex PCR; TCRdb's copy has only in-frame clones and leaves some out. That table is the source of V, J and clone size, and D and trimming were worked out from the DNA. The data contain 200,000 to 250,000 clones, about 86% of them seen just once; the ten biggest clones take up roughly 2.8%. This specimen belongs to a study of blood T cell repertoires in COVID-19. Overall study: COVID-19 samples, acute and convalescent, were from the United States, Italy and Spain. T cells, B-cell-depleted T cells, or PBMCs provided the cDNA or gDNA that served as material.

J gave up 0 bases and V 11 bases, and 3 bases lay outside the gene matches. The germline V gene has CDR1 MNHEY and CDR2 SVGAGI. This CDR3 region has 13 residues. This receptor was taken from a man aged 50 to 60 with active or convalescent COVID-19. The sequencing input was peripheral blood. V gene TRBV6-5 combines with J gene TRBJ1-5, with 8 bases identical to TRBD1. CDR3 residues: CAARGLSNQPQHF. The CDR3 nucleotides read TGTGCCGCCAGGGGGCTTAGCAATCAGCCCCAGCATTTT.